This entry features one T cell receptor (beta chain) sequence. CDR3 size: 16 residues. V dropped 7 bases and J dropped 0 bases, with 18 bases sitting between them. TCRdb fed the 5' RACE reads into MiXCR, producing one record per CDR3 protein. The sample carries a few hundred thousand distinct CDR3 sequences, roughly 17% recorded once. This record comes from a study of T-cell memory formation after mild COVID-19. The source is a man between 18 and 29 years old who had mild COVID-19 (a few samples of this study predate the infection). Cell type and time point are not known. The sequencing sample was made of PBMCs or a T cell subset sorted from them (not recorded which). V usage is TRBV12-3 or TRBV12-4 and J usage is TRBJ1-1; TRBD1 might be the D (5 bases). CDR3 sequence (DNA): TGTGCCAGCATCGCTCTTCTTACAGGCTTGAACACTGAAGCTTTCTTT. Amino acids: CASIALLTGLNTEAFF.